This TCR beta chain is drawn from a study of graft-versus-host responses after intestinal transplantation. For the study at large: Every transplant recipient was induced with anti-thymocyte globulin, then maintained on tacrolimus and steroids for about 3 years. Whole-study results and caveats: Among recipient marrow samples, GvH clones were found; some appeared first in ileum or blood. Early after transplant, HvG clones declined as circulating GvH clones peaked.

Profiled with immunoSEQ multiplex PCR; TCRdb holds only in-frame clones, not every one. The sample yields about 25,000 clones, about 94% seen once. V gave up 0 bases and J gave up 3 bases; unmatched junction bases: 11. Germline V gene lookup returns CDR1 LGHNA and CDR2 YSLEER. This CDR3 comprises 18 residues. Concerning this clone itself: Its cognate antigen is unknown.

This chain links TRBV4-3 with TRBJ2-3, with 8 positions matching TRBD1. The source of this sequence is a human patient who received an intestinal transplant, so some T cells may come from the graft donor. This specimen consisted of PBMCs, obtained more than 29 days after intestinal transplant. The CDR3 DNA is TGCGCCAGCAGCCAAGACTTATTAACAGGGGGTGGAACAGATACGCAGTATTTT. This encodes CASSQDLLTGGGTDTQYF.